This TCR beta chain stems from a study of blood T cell repertoires in COVID-19. Study details: The United States, Italy and Spain supplied acute and convalescent COVID-19 samples. The analysed material was cDNA or gDNA that came from T cells, B-cell-depleted T cells, or PBMCs.

In the original processing: Amplification of reference gene primers was used by the study to estimate nucleated cell counts. TCRdb keeps only in-frame clones here, not all; method: immunoSEQ multiplex PCR. V, J and clone size derive from that table, while D and trimming were established from the DNA sequence. In the table there are about 170,000 clones, roughly four fifths of which are singletons. The CDR3 runs 15 residues. Germline CDR1 SGHTA, CDR2 FQGNSA. V shed 4 bases, J shed 2 bases, and the junction held 4 bases outside the gene matches. The sequence was obtained from a man between 35 and 55 years old who had recovered from COVID-19. The chain joins TRBV7-2 to TRBJ2-2, with TRBD1 identical over 7 bases. The source material was peripheral blood. The CDR3, as DNA: TGTGCCAGCAGCTCGGGACAGCACAACACCGGGGAGCTGTTTTTT. Translated, it gives CASSSGQHNTGELFF.